The 21 T cell receptor beta chains reported below all come from one sample, sequenced in a study of early T cells in non-severe SARS-CoV-2 infection. From the 5' RACE reads, TCRdb called clonotypes with MiXCR, one entry per CDR3 protein. The sample shows about 94,000 distinct CDR3 sequences, roughly 13% of them seen only once. Sequenced: whole blood. The receptors come from an adult who was a healthcare worker with PCR-confirmed SARS-CoV-2 infection or an uninfected control (not recorded which).

This clonotype was seen at least ten times. Compared with germline, one end of the junction differs, possibly owing to a read error. The J gene is TRBJ2-5, the V gene TRBV5-6; either TRBD1 or TRBD2 may supply D (6 bases each). CDR3 size: 13 residues. Germline V gene data show CDR1 as SGHDT and CDR2 as YYEEEE. The CDR3 region is CASSGGPRETQYF. The CDR3 DNA is TGCGCCAGCAGTGGGGGGCCGAGAGAGACCCAGTACTTC.

V gene TRBV6-2 or TRBV6-3 combines with J gene TRBJ1-1, with TRBD1 matching over 7 bases. CDR1 and CDR2 (germline): MNHEY, SVGEGT. Losses at the gene ends were 2 bases for V and 0 bases for J; bases not matched to a gene: 12. The length of the CDR3 is 18 residues. CDR3 in DNA: TGTGCCAGCAGTTACCCGAGGACAGGAACGTACATGAACACTGAAGCTTTCTTT. Residues: CASSYPRTGTYMNTEAFF.

This clonotype has at least ten counts. The rearrangement uses TRBV9 and TRBJ2-4, with no clear D. The CDR3 covers 13 residues. The V and J ends lost 0 bases and 9 bases respectively, with 10 bases between them. CDR1 is SGDLS, CDR2 YYNGEE, per germline. The CDR3 loop is CASSVGGKSIQYF. CDR3 sequence (DNA): TGTGCCAGCAGCGTAGGTGGAAAATCCATTCAGTACTTC.

Ten or more counts support this clonotype. The chain recombines TRBV18 with TRBJ2-5; tentative D call: TRBD1 (6 bases). In germline, CDR1 is KGHSH, CDR2 LQKENI. This CDR3 contains 16 residues. V lost 4 bases and J lost 5, with 20 bases in between. DNA for the CDR3: TGTGCCAGCTCACGCTCTTTAGCAGGGGCTGGCGAGACCCAGTACTTC. Its translation: CASSRSLAGAGETQYF. Using reference TRBV18 and TRBJ2-5 for the parts outside the CDR3, the full variable domain is NAGVMQNPRHLVRRRGQEARLRCSPMKGHSHVYWYRQLPEEGLKFMVYLQKENIIDESGMPKERFSAEFPKEGPSILRIQQVVRGDSAAYFCASSRSLAGAGETQYFGPGTRLLVL.

This clonotype was detected a few times. The V call is TRBV20-1, the J call TRBJ1-3, with 7 bases matching TRBD1. From germline, CDR1 is DFQATT and CDR2 SNEGSKA (reference sequence). Trimming cost V 6 bases and J 2 bases; bases outside gene matches: 4. The CDR3 covers 13 residues. CDR3 in DNA: TGCAGTGCCCAGACAGGGCCTGGAAACACCATATATTTT. This translates into CSAQTGPGNTIYF.

There are many counts of this clonotype. The chain uses TRBV18 and TRBJ2-2; possibly TRBD1 for D (6 bases). The CDR3 is 13 amino acids. Germline-derived CDR1 and CDR2 are KGHSH and LQKENI. Trimming removed 3 bases at V and 4 bases at J, with 6 bases between. In nucleotides, the CDR3 is TGTGCCAGCTCACCGGGGGCCACCGGGGAGCTGTTTTTT. It codes for CASSPGATGELFF. Full variable domain (rest looked up from reference TRBV18 and TRBJ2-2): NAGVMQNPRHLVRRRGQEARLRCSPMKGHSHVYWYRQLPEEGLKFMVYLQKENIIDESGMPKERFSAEFPKEGPSILRIQQVVRGDSAAYFCASSPGATGELFFGEGSRLTVL.

The chain has TRBV12-3 or TRBV12-4 and TRBJ1-5, with 8 bases aligning to TRBD1. Losses at the gene ends were 5 bases for V and 5 bases for J; bases not matched to a gene: 5. The length of the CDR3 is 14 residues. For the CDR3, the DNA is TGTGCCAGCAGTACGACAGGGGATGATCAGCCCCAGCATTTT. Amino acids: CASSTTGDDQPQHF.

This clonotype was observed many times. The chain joins TRBV6-2 or TRBV6-3 to TRBJ1-5, with 7 bases that match TRBD1. Germline lookup yields CDR1 MNHEY and CDR2 SVGEGT. The CDR3 consists of 15 residues. J gave up 3 bases and V 6 bases, and 8 bases lay outside the gene matches. CDR3 amino acids: CASSSTGVNNQPQHF. For the CDR3, the DNA is TGTGCCAGCAGCAGCACAGGGGTGAACAATCAGCCCCAGCATTTT.

Here the CDR3 reads CAISLGTGETETQYF. The CDR3 nucleotides are TGTGCCATCAGTCTCGGGACAGGGGAAACGGAGACCCAGTACTTC. V is TRBV10-3 and J is TRBJ2-5; TRBD1 agrees at 10 bases. Germline trimming cut 5 bases from V and 5 bases from J; bases unmatched to any gene: 8. CDR1 is ENHRY and CDR2 is SYGVKD in the germline V gene. The CDR3 extends over 15 amino acids.

This clonotype was found a few times. The genes are TRBV12-3 or TRBV12-4 and TRBJ1-3; the D is unclear. CDR3 length: 14 residues. V shed 6 bases and J shed 0 bases, with 9 bases lying between them. Written as DNA, the CDR3 is TGTGCCAGCAGCCTCAGTCACTCTGGAAACACCATATATTTT. It translates to CASSLSHSGNTIYF.

This clonotype was observed at least ten times. The genes are TRBV3-1 and TRBJ1-2; D is perhaps TRBD1 (5 bases). V lost 4 bases and J lost 2, with 11 bases in between. The germline V gene has CDR1 LGHDT and CDR2 YNNKEL (reference sequence). The length of the CDR3 is 14 residues. Here the CDR3 DNA reads TGTGCCAGCAGCCTCTTGGGGGAGAACTATGGCTACACCTTC. Translation: CASSLLGENYGYTF.

This clonotype was seen repeatedly, ten times or more. The chain recombines TRBV19 with TRBJ1-5; no reliable D call. V was clipped by 0 bases and J by 0 bases, with 9 bases between them. This CDR3 region has 16 residues. Per the germline V gene, CDR1 is LNHDA and CDR2 is SQIVND (reference sequence). The CDR3 region is CASSIDGQYSNQPQHF. As DNA, the CDR3 is TGTGCCAGTAGTATAGATGGCCAGTATAGCAATCAGCCCCAGCATTTT. The full variable domain, completed using reference TRBV19 and TRBJ1-5, is DGGITQSPKYLFRKEGQNVTLSCEQNLNHDAMYWYRQDPGQGLRLIYYSQIVNDFQKGDIAEGYSVSREKKESFPLTVTSAQKNPTAFYLCASSIDGQYSNQPQHFGDGTRLSIL.

This clonotype was recorded at least ten times. This chain joins TRBV6-6 and TRBJ2-7, with a weak D call TRBD2 (6 bases). Germline loops: CDR1 MNHNY, CDR2 SVGAGI (reference sequence). Trimming took off 0 bases at V and 7 bases at J, with 13 bases between the two ends. The CDR3 covers 14 residues. CDR3 sequence: CASSYSRGGGEQYF. The CDR3, as DNA: TGTGCCAGCAGTTACTCGAGGGGAGGAGGGGAGCAGTACTTC.

The chain carries TRBV9 and TRBJ2-3, with D tentatively TRBD1 (5 bases). In germline, CDR1 is SGDLS, CDR2 YYNGEE. V was clipped by 0 bases and J by 6 bases, with 11 bases between them. This CDR3 is built from 14 residues. CDR3 coding DNA: TGTGCCAGCAGCGTAGATATGGACACCGATACGCAGTATTTT. As protein: CASSVDMDTDTQYF. Filled out from reference TRBV9 and TRBJ2-3, the complete variable domain reads DSGVTQTPKHLITATGQRVTLRCSPRSGDLSVYWYQQSLDQGLQFLIQYYNGEERAKGNILERFSAQQFPDLHSELNLSSLELGDSALYFCASSVDMDTDTQYFGPGTRLTVL.

The rearrangement links TRBV28 to TRBJ2-3; 8 bases align to TRBD1. This CDR3 contains 15 residues. V lost 6 bases and J lost 4; bases outside the gene matches: 9. In germline, CDR1 is MDHEN, CDR2 SYDVKM. CDR3 protein: CASSPGGARADTQYF. For the CDR3, the DNA is TGTGCCAGCAGCCCAGGGGGCGCAAGGGCAGATACGCAGTATTTT.

This clonotype was counted ten times or more. The rearrangement uses TRBV6-2 or TRBV6-3 and TRBJ2-7; D unclear. The CDR3 has 11 amino acids. Germline V CDR1 and CDR2: MNHEY, SVGEGT. V shed 8 bases and J shed 3 bases, with 8 bases lying between them. CDR3 sequence (DNA): TGTGCCAGCTCTTGGCTCTACGAGCAGTACTTC. Translation gives CASSWLYEQYF.

In this sample, this clonotype turned up many times. V usage is TRBV7-9 and J usage is TRBJ2-5; D is possibly TRBD2 (7 bases). Germline V CDR1 and CDR2: SEHNR, FQNEAQ (reference sequence). This CDR3 contains 15 residues. V lost 1 base, J lost 6 bases, and 15 bases lay in between. CDR3 residues: CASSLEGGAAKTQYF. The CDR3 bases are TGTGCCAGCAGCTTAGAAGGGGGGGCGGCGAAGACCCAGTACTTC.

The table lists this clonotype with a few counts. The chain couples TRBV3-1 to TRBJ2-1; a weak D match, TRBD2 (6 bases). Germline V CDR1 and CDR2: LGHDT, YNNKEL (reference sequence). V was cut by 5 bases and J by 15 bases, with 17 bases left in between. The CDR3 is 12 residues long. CDR3 residues: CASSSLVTSPFF. In DNA, the CDR3 is TGTGCCAGCAGCTCCCTGGTGACTAGTCCGTTCTTC.

This chain joins TRBV2 and TRBJ2-7; 8 nucleotides line up with TRBD1. The CDR3 extends over 14 amino acids. Germline values: CDR1 SNHLY, CDR2 FYNNEI. After removal of 6 bases from V and 5 bases from J, the junction contained 9 bases not matched to a gene. CDR3 coding DNA: TGTGCCAGCAGACGTCGACAGGGGTTCGACGAGCAGTACTTC. Translating gives CASRRRQGFDEQYF. Variable domain in full (rest from reference TRBV2 and TRBJ2-7): EPEVTQTPSHQVTQMGQEVILRCVPISNHLYFYWYRQILGQKVEFLVSFYNNEISEKSEIFDDQFSVERPDGSNFTLKIRSTKLEDSAMYFCASRRRQGFDEQYFGPGTRLTVT.

This clonotype was counted many times. The chain joins TRBV2 to TRBJ2-2, with D perhaps TRBD1 (5 bases). The CDR3 extends over 13 amino acids. CDR1 is SNHLY and CDR2 is FYNNEI in the germline V gene. V lost 7 bases, J lost 4 bases, and 10 bases lay in between. CDR3 loop: CASIKTATGELFF. The CDR3 DNA follows: TGTGCCAGCATAAAGACAGCCACCGGGGAGCTGTTTTTT.

This clonotype was found a few times. The V and J genes are TRBV11-2 and TRBJ1-2; D remains unclear. The CDR3 covers 13 residues. The V gene lost 3 bases and the J gene lost 2 bases, with 7 bases spanning the gap. The germline V gene encodes CDR1 SGHAT and CDR2 FQNNGV. The CDR3 DNA reads as TGTGCCAGCAGCTTTACAGAAAACTATGGCTACACCTTC. Translated, it gives CASSFTENYGYTF. Variable domain in full (rest from reference TRBV11-2 and TRBJ1-2): EAGVAQSPRYKIIEKRQSVAFWCNPISGHATLYWYQQILGQGPKLLIQFQNNGVVDDSQLPKDRFSAERLKGVDSTLKIQPAKLEDSAVYLCASSFTENYGYTFGSGTRLTVV.